This TCR beta chain comes out of a study of beta chain features in type 1 diabetes. TCRB transcripts that were expressed got sequenced, as all of the isolated RNA had been reverse transcribed. Repertoires were generated with immunoSEQ multiplex PCR, while TCRdb's copy carries only in-frame clones and drops some. The sample lists approximately 730,000 clones, around 15% occurring once. Trimming at V came to 4 bases and at J to 4 bases, leaving 7 bases not matched to a gene. The length of the CDR3 is 16 residues. Germline assignment: CDR1 MNHNS and CDR2 SASEGT. Notes on the study in general: Type 1 diabetes patients had TCRB CDR3s that were shorter (moderately but significantly so) in all four CD4+ subsets. For type 1 diabetes patients, VDJ junctions showed fewer insertions and more deletions. The study notes PCR might favor shorter templates equally in patients and controls.

Points on this clone: As yet, its antigen is unknown.

The V and J genes are TRBV6-1 and TRBJ2-5; 12 positions agree with TRBD2. This receptor was obtained from a man aged 18 to 29 with type 1 diabetes. Sequencing was done on a sample of naive CD4+ T cells from blood. The CDR3 protein is CASSALLAGGAETQYF. The CDR3 bases are TGTGCCAGCAGTGCCCTACTAGCGGGGGGAGCAGAGACCCAGTACTTC.